The 21 T cell receptor beta chains presented below share a single source sample, sequenced in a study of OX40 agonist ivuxolimab in advanced cancers. Profiling relied on immunoSEQ multiplex PCR, and the TCRdb table lists in-frame clones only, not all of them. The sample contains around 80,000 clones, about 88% of which appear only once. The sample was CD4+ or CD8+ T cells sorted from blood, taken in a trial of the OX40 agonist ivuxolimab. The receptors here all came from an adult with an advanced solid tumor such as melanoma, head and neck, liver or kidney cancer.

This chain uses TRBV5-1 with TRBJ1-3; D is unresolved. Trimming took off 0 bases at V and 4 bases at J, with 11 bases between the two ends. CDR1 and CDR2 from the germline V gene are SGHRS and YFSETQ. CDR3 length equals 15 residues. The CDR3 DNA sequence: TGCGCCAGCAGCTTGGATGCGACGGACGGAAACACCATATATTTT. This translates into CASSLDATDGNTIYF.

V is TRBV10-3 and J is TRBJ1-1; 8 nucleotides match TRBD1. Trimming cost V 6 bases and J 0 bases; bases outside gene matches: 3. The CDR3 runs to 14 residues. Germline CDR1 and CDR2: ENHRY and SYGVKD. The CDR3 sequence is CAIRTTGVNTEAFF. CDR3 DNA: TGTGCCATCAGGACGACAGGGGTGAACACTGAAGCTTTCTTT.

The genes are TRBV14 and TRBJ2-7; the D is unclear. The CDR3 is made up of 14 amino acids. V lost 0 bases, J lost 4 bases, and 10 bases lay in between. Germline assignment: CDR1 SGHDN and CDR2 FVKESK. CDR3 in DNA: TGTGCCAGCAGCCAAGATGGATGGCGATACGAGCAGTACTTC. Protein product: CASSQDGWRYEQYF.

The genes are TRBV16 and TRBJ2-2, with 9 bases identical to TRBD1. Germline V gene data show CDR1 as KGHSY and CDR2 as FQNENV. V gave up 4 bases and J gave up 6 bases; unmatched junction bases: 6. CDR3 size: 15 residues. CDR3 in amino acids: CASSLGQGIPGELFF. CDR3 nucleotides: TGTGCCAGCAGCCTGGGACAGGGAATCCCCGGGGAGCTGTTTTTT.

A word on this clone: This CDR3 is also generated by other DNA sequences in the sample. V gene TRBV5-1 combines with J gene TRBJ1-2; D perhaps matches TRBD1 (6 bases). CDR3 length: 15 residues. V lost 6 bases and J lost 7, with 22 bases in between. Germline V gene sequence: CDR1 SGHRS, CDR2 YFSETQ. The CDR3 region has the DNA TGCGCCAGCATGGGTGAGGGGGTACGGGCCACTGGCTACACCTTC. Translated, it gives CASMGEGVRATGYTF.

In DNA form, the CDR3 reads TGTGCCTGGAACCGGGACAGGGGGCATCCCGAGCAGTACTTC. It translates to CAWNRDRGHPEQYF. The rearrangement links TRBV30 to TRBJ2-7, with 12 bases that match TRBD1. CDR3 length: 14 amino acids. V gave up 4 bases and J gave up 6 bases; unmatched junction bases: 7. In germline, CDR1 is GTSNPN, CDR2 SVGIG (reference sequence).

In this sample, this clone turned up once. The rearrangement uses TRBV18 and TRBJ1-3, with 8 bases lining up with TRBD1. The germline V gene encodes CDR1 KGHSH and CDR2 LQKENI. This CDR3 comprises 15 residues. After removal of 6 bases from V and 6 bases from J, the junction contained 10 bases not matched to a gene. The DNA of the CDR3 is TGTGCCAGCTCCGCAAACTGGGACAGGAAAAACACCATATATTTT. As protein: CASSANWDRKNTIYF.

The gene calls are TRBV5-6 and TRBJ1-2, with D possibly being TRBD1 (6 bases). Trimming stripped 4 bases from V and 8 bases from J, with 12 bases between. Germline CDR1 is SGHDT and CDR2 is YYEEEE. CDR3 length: 12 residues. The CDR3, as DNA: TGTGCCAGCAGCCGGGGGCCAGGGGGCTACACCTTC. Amino acid sequence: CASSRGPGGYTF.

The chain has TRBV14 and TRBJ1-5; TRBD1 might be the D (5 bases). Germline CDR1 is SGHDN and CDR2 is FVKESK. Trimming removed 0 bases at V and 0 bases at J, with 12 bases between. This CDR3 spans 17 amino acids. The DNA of the CDR3 is TGTGCCAGCAGCCAAGAAGCCAGGGTCCATAGCAATCAGCCCCAGCATTTT. Encoded protein: CASSQEARVHSNQPQHF.

This clone is a singleton in its sample. The chain carries TRBV10-1 and TRBJ2-7, with D possibly matching TRBD1 (6 bases). The CDR3 runs to 15 residues. Trimming stripped 2 bases from V and 6 bases from J, with 17 bases between. CDR1 is WNHNN, CDR2 SYGVQD, per germline (reference sequence). The CDR3 region is CASSEGYREGGEQYF. The CDR3 nucleotides read TGCGCCAGCAGTGAGGGTTACAGGGAAGGAGGCGAGCAGTACTTC.

The chain joins TRBV9 to TRBJ1-2, with D perhaps matching TRBD1 (5 bases). Germline loops: CDR1 SGDLS, CDR2 YYNGEE. V was shortened by 1 base and J by 2 bases, with 18 bases between the two germline ends. This CDR3 contains 17 residues. This chain's CDR3 is CASSVFPSVGVNYGYTF. The CDR3 coding sequence is TGTGCCAGCAGCGTATTCCCCTCCGTGGGGGTAAACTATGGCTACACCTTC. Full variable domain (remainder filled in from reference TRBV9 and TRBJ1-2): DSGVTQTPKHLITATGQRVTLRCSPRSGDLSVYWYQQSLDQGLQFLIQYYNGEERAKGNILERFSAQQFPDLHSELNLSSLELGDSALYFCASSVFPSVGVNYGYTFGSGTRLTVV.

The rearrangement uses TRBV9 and TRBJ1-4; 9 bases map to TRBD1. With 3 bases clipped from V and 0 bases from J, the junction kept 9 bases outside the gene matches. This CDR3 is built from 18 residues. In germline, CDR1 is SGDLS, CDR2 YYNGEE. CDR3 region: CASSGHRDRVSTNEKLFF. In DNA, the CDR3 is TGTGCCAGCAGCGGACACCGGGACAGGGTTTCAACTAATGAAAAACTGTTTTTT.

This CDR3 is CASSTQGAGTDTQYF. The CDR3 DNA is TGTGCCAGCTCAACCCAGGGGGCCGGCACAGATACGCAGTATTTT. This chain uses TRBV18 with TRBJ2-3; 8 bases map to TRBD1. The CDR3 has 15 amino acids. Germline assignment: CDR1 KGHSH and CDR2 LQKENI. V shed 5 bases and J 1 base; nucleotides not matched to a gene: 5.

This clone was seen just once. The V gene is TRBV7-3, the J gene TRBJ2-1, with D hard to call. This CDR3 spans 14 amino acids. Germline CDR1 SGHTA, CDR2 FQGTGA. Trimming took 5 bases from V and 9 from J, leaving 17 bases between them. CDR3 region: CASSPPGAQSEQFF. CDR3 bases: TGTGCCAGCAGCCCTCCGGGCGCACAGTCTGAGCAGTTCTTC. The whole variable domain, remainder taken from reference TRBV7-3 and TRBJ2-1, is GAGVSQTPSNKVTEKGKYVELRCDPISGHTALYWYRQSLGQGPEFLIYFQGTGAADDSGLPNDRFFAVRPEGSVSTLKIQRTERGDSAVYLCASSPPGAQSEQFFGPGTRLTVL.

As regards this clone: Other nucleotide sequences from this sample produce the same CDR3. The genes are TRBV7-9 and TRBJ1-4; D is ambiguous. The V gene lost 3 bases and the J gene lost 1 base, with 6 bases spanning the gap. The CDR3 is 14 amino acids. Germline-derived CDR1 and CDR2 are SEHNR and FQNEAQ (reference sequence). CDR3 sequence: CASSFLGTNEKLFF. The CDR3 DNA sequence: TGTGCCAGCAGCTTCTTGGGAACTAATGAAAAACTGTTTTTT.

This clone turned up a few times. The chain recombines TRBV7-6 with TRBJ2-3; 7 bases agree with TRBD2. The V gene's germline CDR1 is SGHVS and CDR2 FNYEAQ. The junction had 13 bases not matched to a gene; V was cut back by 1 base and J by 0 bases. The CDR3 sequence is 19 residues long. CDR3 coding DNA: TGTGCCAGCAGCTTAGAATGGGACTATACCCCACTAAGCACAGATACGCAGTATTTT. Its translation: CASSLEWDYTPLSTDTQYF. The variable domain in full, with the rest retrieved from reference TRBV7-6 and TRBJ2-3, is GAGVSQSPRYKVTKRGQDVALRCDPISGHVSLYWYRQALGQGPEFLTYFNYEAQQDKSGLPNDRFSAERPEGSISTLTIQRTEQRDSAMYRCASSLEWDYTPLSTDTQYFGPGTRLTVL.

This chain uses TRBV5-1 with TRBJ2-5; 11 bases match TRBD1. There are 16 residues in the CDR3. V gave up 4 bases and J gave up 3 bases; unmatched junction bases: 8. The germline V gene has CDR1 SGHRS and CDR2 YFSETQ. CDR3 nucleotides: TGCGCCAGCAGCCGGGGTTGGACAGGGGGCGAAGAGACCCAGTACTTC. This sequence encodes CASSRGWTGGEETQYF.

The genes are TRBV11-2 and TRBJ2-5, with 9 bases matching TRBD2. The V and J ends lost 8 bases and 2 bases, in that order; junction bases with no gene match: 9. This CDR3 comprises 15 residues. CDR1 and CDR2 (germline): SGHAT, FQNNGV. The DNA of the CDR3 is TGTGCCAGCGCTAAGACTAGCGGAGATCAAGAGACCCAGTACTTC. Its translation: CASAKTSGDQETQYF.

This clone was seen a single time. The rearrangement links TRBV7-2 to TRBJ2-5, with D hard to call. The germline CDR1 and CDR2 sequences are SGHTA and FQGNSA. The length of the CDR3 is 14 residues. With 0 bases removed from V and 2 bases from J, the gap between germline ends came to 7 bases. The chain's CDR3 is CASSLALRQETQYF. CDR3 DNA: TGTGCCAGCAGCTTAGCTTTGCGGCAAGAGACCCAGTACTTC.

The chain combines TRBV19 with TRBJ1-3, with D uncertain. The germline CDR1 and CDR2 sequences are LNHDA and SQIVND (reference sequence). This CDR3 has 17 residues. Trimming left V 3 bases short and J 0 bases short, with 15 bases between. CDR3 sequence reads: CASSIGQSHFSGNTIYF. In DNA form, the CDR3 reads TGTGCCAGTAGTATCGGGCAGTCCCATTTCTCTGGAAACACCATATATTTT.

This chain joins TRBV6-1 and TRBJ1-1, with TRBD1 as a possible D gene (5 bases). This CDR3 has 11 amino acids. V dropped 6 bases and J dropped 6 bases, with 8 bases sitting between them. Germline V gene sequence: CDR1 MNHNS, CDR2 SASEGT. The CDR3 is CASSSTAEAFF. CDR3 sequence (DNA): TGTGCCAGCAGCTCGACAGCTGAAGCTTTCTTT.